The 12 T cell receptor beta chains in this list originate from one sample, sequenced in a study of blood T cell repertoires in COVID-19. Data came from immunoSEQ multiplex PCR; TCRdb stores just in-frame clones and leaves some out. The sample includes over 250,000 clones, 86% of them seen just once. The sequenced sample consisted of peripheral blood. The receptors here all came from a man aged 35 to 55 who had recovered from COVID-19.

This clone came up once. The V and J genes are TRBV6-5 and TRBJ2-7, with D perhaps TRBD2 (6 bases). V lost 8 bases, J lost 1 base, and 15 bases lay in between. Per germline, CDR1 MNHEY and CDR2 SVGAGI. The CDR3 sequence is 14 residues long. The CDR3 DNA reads TGTGCCAGCTTCGAGCGGGTTGGGTCCTACGAGCAGTACTTC. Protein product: CASFERVGSYEQYF.

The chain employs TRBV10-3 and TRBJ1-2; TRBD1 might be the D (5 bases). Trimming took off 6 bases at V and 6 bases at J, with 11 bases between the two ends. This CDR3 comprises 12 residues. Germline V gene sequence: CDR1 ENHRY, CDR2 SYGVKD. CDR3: CAISDGGNGYTF. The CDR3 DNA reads TGTGCCATCAGCGACGGGGGAAATGGCTACACCTTC.

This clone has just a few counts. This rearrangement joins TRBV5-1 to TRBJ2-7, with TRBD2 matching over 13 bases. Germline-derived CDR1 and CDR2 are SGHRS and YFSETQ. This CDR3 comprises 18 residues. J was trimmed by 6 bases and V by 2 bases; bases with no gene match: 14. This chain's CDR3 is CASSFLGTSGISLAEQYF. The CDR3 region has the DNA TGCGCCAGCAGCTTTTTGGGGACTAGCGGGATTTCCCTCGCCGAGCAGTACTTC.

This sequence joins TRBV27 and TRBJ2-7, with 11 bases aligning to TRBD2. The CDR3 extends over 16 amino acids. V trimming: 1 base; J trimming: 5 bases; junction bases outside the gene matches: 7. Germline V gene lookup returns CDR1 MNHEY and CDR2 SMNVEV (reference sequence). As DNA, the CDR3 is TGTGCCAGCAGTTTATTTTCGGCTAGCGGGAGGAACGAGCAGTACTTC. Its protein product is CASSLFSASGRNEQYF.

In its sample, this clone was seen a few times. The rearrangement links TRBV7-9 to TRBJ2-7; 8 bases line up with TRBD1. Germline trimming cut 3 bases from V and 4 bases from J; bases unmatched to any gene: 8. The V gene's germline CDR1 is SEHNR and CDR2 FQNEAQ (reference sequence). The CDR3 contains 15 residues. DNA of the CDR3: TGTGCCAGCAGCTTTCCGACAGGGGCCTATTACGAGCAGTACTTC. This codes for CASSFPTGAYYEQYF.

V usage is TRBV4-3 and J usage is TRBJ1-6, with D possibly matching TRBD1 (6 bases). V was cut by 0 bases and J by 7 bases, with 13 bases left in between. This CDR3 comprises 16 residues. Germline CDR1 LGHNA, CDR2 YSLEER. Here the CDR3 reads CASSQEAPGDNSPLHF. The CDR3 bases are TGCGCCAGCAGCCAAGAGGCCCCAGGGGACAATTCACCCCTCCACTTT.

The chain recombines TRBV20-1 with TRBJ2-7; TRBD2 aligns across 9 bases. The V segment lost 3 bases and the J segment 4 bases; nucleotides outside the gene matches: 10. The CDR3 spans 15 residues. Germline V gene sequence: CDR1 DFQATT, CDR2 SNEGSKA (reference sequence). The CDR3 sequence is CSASVLAGLGYEQYF. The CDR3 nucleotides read TGCAGTGCTAGTGTGCTAGCGGGACTTGGGTACGAGCAGTACTTC.

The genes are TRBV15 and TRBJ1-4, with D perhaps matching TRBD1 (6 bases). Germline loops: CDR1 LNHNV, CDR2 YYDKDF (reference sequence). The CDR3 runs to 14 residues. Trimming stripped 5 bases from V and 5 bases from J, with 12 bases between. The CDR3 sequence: CATSPNRANEKLFF. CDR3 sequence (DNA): TGTGCCACCAGCCCTAACAGGGCGAATGAAAAACTGTTTTTT.

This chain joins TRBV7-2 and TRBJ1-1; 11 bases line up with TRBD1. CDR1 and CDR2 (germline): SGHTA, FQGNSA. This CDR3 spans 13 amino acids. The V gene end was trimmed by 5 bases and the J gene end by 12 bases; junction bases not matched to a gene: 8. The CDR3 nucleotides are TGTGCCAGCAGCCAGCTCGGGACAGGGGGAACTTTCTTT. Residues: CASSQLGTGGTFF. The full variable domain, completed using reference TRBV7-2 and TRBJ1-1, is GAGVSQSPSNKVTEKGKDVELRCDPISGHTALYWYRQSLGQGLEFLIYFQGNSAPDKSGLPSDRFSAERTGGSVSTLTIQRTQQEDSAVYLCASSQLGTGGTFFGQGTRLTVV.

The CDR3 DNA reads as TGTGCCAGCAGTCCGTCCTGGGGCAAAAGTTCACCCCTCCACTTT. Translating it yields CASSPSWGKSSPLHF. The V call is TRBV6-6, the J call TRBJ1-6; the D gene is possibly TRBD1 (5 bases). Germline-derived CDR1 and CDR2 are MNHNY and SVGAGI (reference sequence). The CDR3 consists of 15 residues. V was shortened by 5 bases and J by 9 bases, with 17 bases between the two germline ends.

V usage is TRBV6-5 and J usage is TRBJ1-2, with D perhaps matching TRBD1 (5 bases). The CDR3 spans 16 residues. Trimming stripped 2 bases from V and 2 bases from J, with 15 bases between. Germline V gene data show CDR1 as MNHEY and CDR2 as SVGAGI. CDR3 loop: CASSYRQLLLNYGYTF. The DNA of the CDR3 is TGTGCCAGCAGTTACAGACAGCTACTCTTGAACTATGGCTACACCTTC.

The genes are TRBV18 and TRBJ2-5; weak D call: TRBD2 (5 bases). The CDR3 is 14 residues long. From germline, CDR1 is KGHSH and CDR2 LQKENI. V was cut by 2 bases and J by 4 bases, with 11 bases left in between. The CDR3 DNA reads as TGTGCCAGCTCACCAACGACCCGGGGAGAGACCCAGTACTTC. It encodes CASSPTTRGETQYF.